The 27 T cell receptor beta chains in this list originate from one sample, sequenced in a study of T cell responses to AZD1222 COVID-19 vaccine. Repertoires were generated with immunoSEQ multiplex PCR, while TCRdb's copy carries only in-frame clones and drops some. Of approximately 150,000 clones listed, approximately 88% are singletons. The starting material was peripheral blood, obtained on day 0 of AZD1222 vaccination. The source of these receptors is an adult in good health.

The chain employs TRBV6-5 and TRBJ1-4; D possibly corresponds to TRBD1 (5 bases). The CDR3 runs to 14 residues. V lost 0 bases and J 6 bases, leaving 8 bases between the germline ends. Germline lookup yields CDR1 MNHEY and CDR2 SVGAGI. The CDR3 sequence is CASSYSGEYEKLFF. The CDR3 DNA reads TGTGCCAGCAGTTACTCGGGGGAATATGAAAAACTGTTTTTT.

This chain links TRBV6-5 with TRBJ2-3; perhaps D is TRBD1 or TRBD2 (5 bases each). Germline V gene sequence: CDR1 MNHEY, CDR2 SVGAGI. V was shortened by 8 bases and J by 2 bases, with 14 bases between the two germline ends. The CDR3 loop spans 14 amino acids. CDR3 in amino acids: CASVSQGVTDTQYF. In DNA, the CDR3 is TGTGCCAGCGTCTCCCAGGGAGTCACAGATACGCAGTATTTT.

The CDR3 is CASGRGLSYEQYF. The CDR3 DNA reads TGTGCCAGCGGACGGGGATTATCCTACGAGCAGTACTTC. The gene calls are TRBV27 and TRBJ2-7; possibly TRBD2 for D (5 bases). CDR3 length: 13 residues. The germline V gene has CDR1 MNHEY and CDR2 SMNVEV (reference sequence). V was clipped by 8 bases and J by 1 base, with 12 bases between them.

A note on this clone: The sample has other DNA sequences that encode this CDR3 too. The chain uses TRBV12-3 or TRBV12-4 and TRBJ1-1; D gene ambiguous. The CDR3 totals 11 residues. Trimming removed 2 bases from V and 8 bases from J, with 6 bases in between. The CDR3 nucleotides are TGTGCCAGCAGTTTAAGAGGGGAAGCTTTCTTT. This sequence encodes CASSLRGEAFF.

Comment on this clone: At the DNA level, this CDR3 is encoded by other sequences in the same sample as well. V gene TRBV9 combines with J gene TRBJ1-3; D gene uncertain. CDR1 and CDR2 (germline): SGDLS, YYNGEE. This CDR3 spans 12 amino acids. V dropped 0 bases and J dropped 4 bases, with 2 bases sitting between them. CDR3 loop: CASSVVGNTIYF. DNA of the CDR3: TGTGCCAGCAGCGTAGTAGGAAACACCATATATTTT.

The chain combines TRBV20-1 with TRBJ2-1; D call uncertain. Germline V CDR1 and CDR2: DFQATT, SNEGSKA (reference sequence). The CDR3 is 11 residues long. V lost 6 bases and J lost 7, with 10 bases in between. The CDR3 DNA is TGCAGTGCCGGAGTGGCGAATGAGCAGTTCTTC. Encoded protein: CSAGVANEQFF.

There are a few counts of this clone. The CDR3 loop is CASSQSIYEQYF. The CDR3 nucleotides are TGTGCCAGCAGCCAATCTATCTACGAGCAGTACTTC. The V call is TRBV16, the J call TRBJ2-7; D unclear. This CDR3 is built from 12 residues. V was clipped by 0 bases and J by 3 bases, with 3 bases between them. Germline V CDR1 and CDR2: KGHSY, FQNENV. The full variable domain, completed using reference TRBV16 and TRBJ2-7, is GEEVAQTPKHLVRGEGQKAKLYCAPIKGHSYVFWYQQVLKNEFKFLISFQNENVFDETGMPKERFSAKCLPNSPCSLEIQATKLEDSAVYFCASSQSIYEQYFGPGTRLTVT.

This clone was observed a handful of times. The rearrangement joins TRBV9 to TRBJ2-1; 7 bases match TRBD2. Per germline, CDR1 SGDLS and CDR2 YYNGEE. There are 15 residues in the CDR3. The V segment lost 4 bases and the J segment 9 bases; nucleotides outside the gene matches: 13. The CDR3 protein is CASSSLGRVDGEQFF. The CDR3, as DNA: TGTGCCAGCAGCTCGCTGGGGAGGGTGGACGGTGAGCAGTTCTTC. The full variable domain, its missing parts supplied by reference TRBV9 and TRBJ2-1, is DSGVTQTPKHLITATGQRVTLRCSPRSGDLSVYWYQQSLDQGLQFLIQYYNGEERAKGNILERFSAQQFPDLHSELNLSSLELGDSALYFCASSSLGRVDGEQFFGPGTRLTVL.

The rearrangement links TRBV6-4 to TRBJ2-1, with TRBD2 matching 8 bases. V lost 1 base to trimming and J lost 6 bases; unmatched junction nucleotides: 8. CDR1 MRHNA and CDR2 SNTAGT come from the germline V gene. This CDR3 spans 16 amino acids. The CDR3 region is CASSDYPGRAFNEQFF. The CDR3 DNA follows: TGTGCCAGCAGTGACTATCCCGGGAGGGCCTTCAATGAGCAGTTCTTC.

The V gene is TRBV28, the J gene TRBJ1-1, with TRBD1 identical over 8 bases. This CDR3 has 15 residues. The junction had 4 bases not matched to a gene; V was cut back by 4 bases and J by 0 bases. In germline, CDR1 is MDHEN, CDR2 SYDVKM. CDR3 DNA: TGTGCCAGCAGTTATACAGGGGGGGTGAACACTGAAGCTTTCTTT. It specifies CASSYTGGVNTEAFF.

The J gene is TRBJ2-2, the V gene TRBV2; perhaps TRBD1 as D (6 bases). Per the germline V gene, CDR1 is SNHLY and CDR2 is FYNNEI. The CDR3 length is 16 residues. Trimming stripped 4 bases from V and 2 bases from J, with 14 bases between. CDR3 residues: CASSVFGQINTGELFF. The DNA for the CDR3 is TGTGCCAGCAGTGTATTCGGACAGATCAACACCGGGGAGCTGTTTTTT.

This rearrangement joins TRBV11-1 to TRBJ1-1, with D uncertain. Germline-derived CDR1 and CDR2 are SGHAT and FQDESV (reference sequence). This CDR3 spans 14 amino acids. V lost 2 bases to trimming and J lost 1 base, with 8 bases between them. CDR3 bases: TGTGCCAGCAGCTTATTACGACAGAACACTGAAGCTTTCTTT. Translated: CASSLLRQNTEAFF.

The rearrangement uses TRBV9 and TRBJ1-3, with TRBD1 matching over 7 bases. After removal of 4 bases from V and 0 bases from J, the junction contained 4 bases not matched to a gene. CDR1 and CDR2 from the germline V gene are SGDLS and YYNGEE. The CDR3 is 15 amino acids. Written as DNA, the CDR3 is TGTGCCAGCAGCACCCAGGGGGGCTCTGGAAACACCATATATTTT. Its protein product is CASSTQGGSGNTIYF.

This chain links TRBV28 with TRBJ2-5; D not resolved. CDR3 length: 12 amino acids. Germline CDR1 reads MDHEN; CDR2 reads SYDVKM. V gave up 5 bases and J gave up 3 bases, with 7 bases separating them. The CDR3 is CASSRPKETQYF. DNA of the CDR3: TGTGCCAGCAGTCGTCCTAAAGAGACCCAGTACTTC.

The chain employs TRBV20-1 and TRBJ2-3; D is uncertain. The CDR3 totals 11 residues. Germline CDR1 is DFQATT and CDR2 is SNEGSKA (reference sequence). V lost 3 bases and J lost 5, with 6 bases in between. The CDR3 nucleotides read TGCAGTGCTAGGTGGGGAGATACGCAGTATTTT. It encodes CSARWGDTQYF.

The DNA for the CDR3 is TGTGCCGGAAGGCGCTGGAATTATGGCTACACCTTC. As protein: CAGRRWNYGYTF. This chain connects TRBV19 to TRBJ1-2, with D unclear. Germline V gene data show CDR1 as LNHDA and CDR2 as SQIVND (reference sequence). With 11 bases removed from V and 5 bases from J, the gap between germline ends came to 15 bases. CDR3 size: 12 residues.

To note about this clone: The junction and the germline gene differ at one end; a read error may be behind it. The rearrangement links TRBV28 to TRBJ2-7; D may correspond to TRBD1 or TRBD2 (5 bases each). Germline V gene lookup returns CDR1 MDHEN and CDR2 SYDVKM. This CDR3 contains 14 residues. The CDR3 nucleotides read TGTGCCAGCAGCTCCGGCGGCAGGGAGTATCCCCGAGTCTTC. It yields the protein CASSSGGREYPRVF.

V and J are TRBV9 and TRBJ2-5, with 12 bases lining up with TRBD1. Per germline, CDR1 SGDLS and CDR2 YYNGEE. V dropped 3 bases and J dropped 5; count of bases not matched to a gene: 5. The CDR3 has 15 amino acids. This chain's CDR3 is CASSAGTGGRETQYF. CDR3 in DNA: TGTGCCAGCAGCGCCGGGACAGGGGGCCGGGAGACCCAGTACTTC.

The chain links TRBV6-6 to TRBJ2-2; TRBD1 matches 9 bases. CDR3 size: 15 residues. V lost 5 bases, J lost 4 bases, and 5 bases stayed unmatched. Germline lookup yields CDR1 MNHNY and CDR2 SVGAGI (reference sequence). For the CDR3, the DNA is TGTGCCAGCAGTAACAGGGGGCGGACCACCGGGGAGCTGTTTTTT. Translated, it gives CASSNRGRTTGELFF.

CDR3 loop: CASSDGLAAPRGGTQYF. The CDR3 nucleotides are TGTGCCAGCAGCGACGGACTAGCGGCCCCCCGGGGGGGGACCCAGTACTTC. The chain uses TRBV7-2 and TRBJ2-5, with 10 bases lining up with TRBD2. The germline V gene encodes CDR1 SGHTA and CDR2 FQGNSA. After removal of 5 bases from V and 7 bases from J, the junction contained 16 bases not matched to a gene. The CDR3 contains 17 residues.

The chain employs TRBV5-5 and TRBJ2-3; 8 positions match TRBD2. The junction had 12 bases not matched to a gene; V was cut back by 5 bases and J by 1 base. The CDR3 runs 17 residues. Per the germline V gene, CDR1 is SGHKS and CDR2 is YYEKEE (reference sequence). The CDR3 is CASSFTTRAGGTDTQYF. The DNA of the CDR3 is TGTGCCAGCAGTTTCACAACTAGAGCGGGAGGCACAGATACGCAGTATTTT.

This clone occurred a few times. The rearrangement links TRBV4-3 to TRBJ1-2, with D possibly being TRBD1 (5 bases). The CDR3 loop spans 15 amino acids. Germline-derived CDR1 and CDR2 are LGHNA and YSLEER. The ends were cut back, 4 bases at V and 4 bases at J, with 16 bases in the middle. CDR3 sequence reads: CASSPREQAIYGYTF. As DNA, the CDR3 is TGCGCCAGCAGCCCGCGGGAACAGGCGATCTATGGCTACACCTTC.

As for this clone: This same CDR3 is encoded by further DNA sequences in the sample. The rearrangement links TRBV3-1 (or the pseudogene TRBV3-2) to TRBJ2-7; 7 nucleotides match TRBD1. The CDR3 has 14 amino acids. The V segment lost 5 bases and the J segment 1 base; nucleotides outside the gene matches: 5. CDR1 LGHDT and CDR2 YNNKEL come from the germline V gene (reference sequence). The CDR3 sequence is CASSGDSRSYEQYF. The CDR3 DNA follows: TGTGCCAGCAGCGGGGACAGCCGATCCTACGAGCAGTACTTC.

The chain joins TRBV15 to TRBJ1-4; D is undetermined. Germline V CDR1 and CDR2: LNHNV, YYDKDF (reference sequence). Trimming left V 0 bases short and J 8 bases short, with 19 bases between. CDR3 length: 17 residues. The CDR3 nucleotides are TGTGCCACCAGCAGAGATAGATCGTCGTCAGGAGGGGAAAAACTGTTTTTT. Its translation is CATSRDRSSSGGEKLFF.

The chain recombines TRBV4-3 with TRBJ2-7; D uncertain. The CDR3 extends over 15 amino acids. Germline V CDR1 and CDR2: LGHNA, YSLEER. Trimming removed 0 bases from V and 3 bases from J, with 12 bases in between. CDR3 amino acids: CASSQEGRSSYEQYF. Here the CDR3 DNA reads TGCGCCAGCAGCCAAGAAGGTCGCAGCAGCTACGAGCAGTACTTC.

The V gene is TRBV2, the J gene TRBJ2-4; 8 bases line up with TRBD1. V gave up 5 bases and J gave up 4 bases; unmatched junction bases: 13. CDR3 length: 17 amino acids. Germline CDR1 SNHLY, CDR2 FYNNEI. CDR3 loop: CASSRTGLGIRKNIQYF. The CDR3 DNA reads as TGTGCCAGCAGTCGGACAGGGTTGGGGATAAGGAAAAACATTCAGTACTTC. The full variable domain, its missing parts supplied by reference TRBV2 and TRBJ2-4, is EPEVTQTPSHQVTQMGQEVILRCVPISNHLYFYWYRQILGQKVEFLVSFYNNEISEKSEIFDDQFSVERPDGSNFTLKIRSTKLEDSAMYFCASSRTGLGIRKNIQYFGAGTRLSVL.

This chain joins TRBV4-3 and TRBJ2-1; 10 bases map to TRBD1. The V segment lost 1 base and the J segment 7 bases; nucleotides outside the gene matches: 4. The germline gives CDR1 LGHNA, CDR2 YSLEER. The CDR3 is made up of 15 amino acids. The CDR3 region is CASSQGGQGRNEQFF. The CDR3 nucleotides are TGCGCCAGCAGCCAAGGGGGACAGGGGCGAAATGAGCAGTTCTTC.